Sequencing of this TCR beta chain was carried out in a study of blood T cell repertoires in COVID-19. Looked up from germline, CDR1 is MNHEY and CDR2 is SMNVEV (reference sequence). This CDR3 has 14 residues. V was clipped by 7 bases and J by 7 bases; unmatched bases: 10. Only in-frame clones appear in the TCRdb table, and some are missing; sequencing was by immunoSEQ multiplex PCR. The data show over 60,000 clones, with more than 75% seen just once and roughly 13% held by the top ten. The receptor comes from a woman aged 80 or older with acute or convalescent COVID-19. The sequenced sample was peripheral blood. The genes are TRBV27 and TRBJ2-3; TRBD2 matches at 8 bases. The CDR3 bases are TGTGCCAGCAACTTAGTTTCGGGAGGGTATACGCAGTATTTT. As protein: CASNLVSGGYTQYF.